The following is a T cell receptor beta chain sequence with its context. The specificity of this receptor is unknown. Base qualities are not at hand, and no much larger clone is one base apart. Samples came from patients with Merkel cell carcinoma. Libraries were built with the immunoSEQ multiplex PCR assay. TCRdb stores this immuneACCESS table with in-frame sequences only. Part of the clones is absent; in the studies checked, under half of the shortfall reflects unresolved V genes, and no reason is known for the rest. This sample lists under 25,000 clones; roughly 82% were detected once. Jointly, the top ten make up approximately 3.1% of the sample. This record belongs to a study of T cells and Merkel cell carcinoma outcomes (TCRdb year 2020). About the investigation overall: The study looked at whether the tumor T-cell repertoire and T-cell density could predict clinical outcome in patients with Merkel cell carcinoma.

Beyond this particular receptor, the publication reports: T-cell repertoire features combined with T-cell density were reported to predict clinical outcomes in Merkel cell carcinoma patients.

The source of this sequence is a human donor with Merkel cell carcinoma. Source material: tumor tissue from Merkel cell carcinoma.

The DNA sequence is as follows: TGTGCCAGCAGCCTTAGTCAGGGGGCGGGCAATCAGCCCCAGCATTTT. It translates to CASSLSQGAGNQPQHF. Rearrangement joined TRBV7-6 to TRBJ1-5, with TRBD1 identical over 8 junction bases. For this chain, trimming is 5 bases at the V end and 2 bases at the J end, and the number of junction bases without a gene match is 8. CDR1 and CDR2 are drawn from the germline V gene: SGHVS, FNYEAQ. Spanning cysteine to phenylalanine, the CDR3 consists of 16 amino acids. Only the CDR3 DNA stays, 48 bases, in frame from base 1.